Presented here are 27 T cell receptor beta chains from one specimen sequenced in a study of T cell changes during pregnancy in multiple sclerosis. Some clones are missing from TCRdb's copy, which holds only in-frame ones; the method was immunoSEQ multiplex PCR. The sample holds about 20,000 clones, roughly nine tenths seen once. The input for sequencing was CD8+ T cells from peripheral blood mononuclear cells, taken in the third trimester of pregnancy. The source of these receptors is a female donor in good health, enrolled as a control in a pregnancy study.

The rearrangement joins TRBV5-8 to TRBJ1-2, with D perhaps matching TRBD1 (5 bases). The CDR3 sequence is 14 residues long. The ends were cut back, 5 bases at V and 8 bases at J, with 19 bases in the middle. Germline CDR1 SGHTS, CDR2 YDEGEE. The CDR3 region has the DNA TGTGCCAGCAGGGAGCGGGGCCCACCAGCCGGCTACACCTTC. It codes for CASRERGPPAGYTF.

The J gene is TRBJ1-1, the V gene TRBV30; the D is unclear. V was pared by 8 bases and J by 0 bases, with 7 bases between. CDR3 length: 11 amino acids. Germline V lookup: CDR1 GTSNPN, CDR2 SVGIG (reference sequence). The chain's CDR3 is CAPGLNTEAFF. The CDR3 DNA reads as TGTGCCCCAGGCCTGAACACTGAAGCTTTCTTT.

This clone has a single count. The CDR3 loop is CASSYRSGGYTGELFF. The CDR3 DNA reads as TGTGCCAGCAGCTACCGTAGCGGGGGGTACACCGGGGAGCTGTTTTTT. This rearrangement joins TRBV6-5 to TRBJ2-2; TRBD2 agrees at 10 bases. Trimming at V came to 6 bases and at J to 3 bases, leaving 7 bases not matched to a gene. The V gene's germline CDR1 is MNHEY and CDR2 SVGAGI. This CDR3 comprises 16 residues.

The rearrangement joins TRBV4-1 to TRBJ2-1; 10 bases match TRBD2. Germline V gene lookup returns CDR1 MGHRA and CDR2 YSYEKL. The V gene end was trimmed by 0 bases and the J gene end by 10 bases; junction bases not matched to a gene: 12. The CDR3 spans 17 residues. The CDR3 is CASSQDVASGRTGEQFF. CDR3 nucleotides: TGCGCCAGCAGCCAAGATGTCGCTAGCGGGAGAACTGGGGAGCAGTTCTTC.

The V gene is TRBV7-9, the J gene TRBJ2-3, with 8 bases matching TRBD1. The CDR3 sequence is 15 residues long. Trimming removed 6 bases from V and 3 bases from J; junction bases left unmatched: 8. Looked up from germline, CDR1 is SEHNR and CDR2 is FQNEAQ (reference sequence). CDR3 coding DNA: TGTGCCAGCAGATTGGACAGGGATAGTACAGATACGCAGTATTTT. Its translation: CASRLDRDSTDTQYF.

The CDR3 DNA reads TGTGCCTGGAGTTTGGGCATGGGCACTGAAGCTTTCTTT. Translated, it gives CAWSLGMGTEAFF. The genes are TRBV30 and TRBJ1-1; D not resolved. Trimming took 2 bases from V and 4 from J, leaving 11 bases between them. This CDR3 is 13 amino acids long. The germline V gene has CDR1 GTSNPN and CDR2 SVGIG (reference sequence).

The chain is built from TRBV27 and TRBJ2-3, with 12 bases fitting TRBD2. CDR3 size: 18 residues. The V gene's germline CDR1 is MNHEY and CDR2 SMNVEV (reference sequence). The V gene end was trimmed by 1 base and the J gene end by 3 bases; junction bases not matched to a gene: 8. The CDR3 spells CASSLWASGGAGTDTQYF. CDR3 DNA sequence: TGTGCCAGCAGTTTATGGGCTAGCGGGGGGGCAGGAACAGATACGCAGTATTTT.

The rearrangement joins TRBV7-3 to TRBJ2-1; TRBD2 matches at 8 bases. Per the germline V gene, CDR1 is SGHTA and CDR2 is FQGTGA. The CDR3 runs to 14 residues. Trimming removed 1 base from V and 6 bases from J; junction bases left unmatched: 2. For the CDR3, the DNA is TGTGCCAGCAGCTTAATCAGCGGGAGCAATGAGCAGTTCTTC. Translation: CASSLISGSNEQFF.

This clone came up once. The chain uses TRBV28 and TRBJ2-7, with TRBD2 matching over 7 bases. V gave up 6 bases and J gave up 4 bases; unmatched junction bases: 9. This CDR3 contains 14 residues. Per the germline V gene, CDR1 is MDHEN and CDR2 is SYDVKM. The CDR3 loop is CASRGREDFYEQYF. For the CDR3, the DNA is TGTGCCAGCAGGGGCCGGGAGGACTTTTACGAGCAGTACTTC.

CDR3 amino acids: CASSKTSGGTGELFF. The CDR3 coding sequence is TGTGCCAGCAGCAAAACTAGCGGGGGAACCGGGGAGCTGTTTTTT. The V gene is TRBV9, the J gene TRBJ2-2; 11 positions agree with TRBD2. V lost 4 bases, J lost 5 bases, and 4 bases stayed unmatched. The CDR3 loop spans 15 amino acids. Germline V gene data show CDR1 as SGDLS and CDR2 as YYNGEE.

This chain uses TRBV27 with TRBJ2-3; 9 bases agree with TRBD2. Germline V CDR1 and CDR2: MNHEY, SMNVEV (reference sequence). With 8 bases clipped from V and 2 bases from J, the junction kept 11 bases outside the gene matches. CDR3 size: 16 residues. Here the CDR3 reads CASGPLAGLTTDTQYF. The CDR3 nucleotides read TGTGCCAGCGGCCCACTAGCGGGTCTAACCACAGATACGCAGTATTTT.

The DNA of the CDR3 is TGTGCCAGCAGCTTAGCCCCAGAGCGTGAGCAGTTCTTC. Translated, it gives CASSLAPEREQFF. The J gene is TRBJ2-1, the V gene TRBV11-2; D gene uncertain. The V gene lost 1 base and the J gene lost 9 bases, with 10 bases spanning the gap. Germline V gene lookup returns CDR1 SGHAT and CDR2 FQNNGV. This CDR3 is 13 amino acids long.

This clone has only a few counts. The chain joins TRBV5-6 to TRBJ1-5, with 8 bases lining up with TRBD1. V trimming: 0 bases; J trimming: 7 bases; junction bases outside the gene matches: 9. CDR1 and CDR2 from the germline V gene are SGHDT and YYEEEE. This CDR3 spans 16 amino acids. The CDR3 DNA reads as TGTGCCAGCAGCTTGGTTGCAGGGGGCGCAGGACAGCCCCAGCATTTT. It translates to CASSLVAGGAGQPQHF.

The count of this clone is one. A much more abundant neighbour one base away suggests this may be a read error. J is TRBJ2-5 and V is TRBV6-1; 12 nucleotides line up with TRBD2. CDR1 and CDR2 (germline): MNHNS, SASEGT. The V gene end was trimmed by 2 bases and the J gene end by 2 bases; junction bases not matched to a gene: 0. The CDR3 runs 15 residues. CDR3 in DNA: TGTGCCAGCAGTGAACTAGCGGGGGGGCAAGAGACCCAGTACTTC. Its protein is CASSELAGGQETQYF.

V and J are TRBV11-3 and TRBJ2-5, with D tentatively TRBD1 (6 bases). CDR1 is SGHNT, CDR2 YENEEA, per germline. V was trimmed by 4 bases and J by 3 bases, leaving 9 bases between them. The CDR3 consists of 13 residues. The CDR3 protein is CASSSGTKETQYF. The CDR3 nucleotides are TGTGCCAGCAGCTCCGGGACAAAAGAGACCCAGTACTTC. Full variable domain (rest looked up from reference TRBV11-3 and TRBJ2-5): EAGVVQSPRYKIIEKKQPVAFWCNPISGHNTLYWYLQNLGQGPELLIRYENEEAVDDSQLPKDRFSAERLKGVDSTLKIQPAELGDSAVYLCASSSGTKETQYFGPGTRLLVL.

This clone was recorded at least ten times. The J gene is TRBJ2-1, the V gene TRBV7-9; 11 bases match TRBD2. Germline V lookup: CDR1 SEHNR, CDR2 FQNEAQ (reference sequence). This CDR3 is 16 amino acids long. V dropped 0 bases and J dropped 8; count of bases not matched to a gene: 6. The CDR3 sequence is CASSLATGLAVDEQFF. The DNA for the CDR3 is TGTGCCAGCAGCTTAGCCACGGGACTAGCGGTCGATGAGCAGTTCTTC.

The chain recombines TRBV30 with TRBJ1-5; the D is unclear. CDR3 length equals 14 residues. Germline loops: CDR1 GTSNPN, CDR2 SVGIG (reference sequence). Trimming took 2 bases from V and 7 from J, leaving 15 bases between them. The CDR3 nucleotides read TGTGCCTGGAGTACCATGGGAGAGGTACAGCCCCAGCATTTT. Amino acids: CAWSTMGEVQPQHF.

The genes are TRBV19 and TRBJ1-2; 8 nucleotides line up with TRBD1. Germline V lookup: CDR1 LNHDA, CDR2 SQIVND (reference sequence). V shed 7 bases, J shed 2 bases, and the junction held 15 bases outside the gene matches. CDR3 length equals 17 residues. The CDR3 DNA reads TGTGCCAGTAATCCATTCAGGGGGCGTGATACCAACTATGGCTACACCTTC. It translates to CASNPFRGRDTNYGYTF.

This rearrangement joins TRBV4-2 to TRBJ2-5, with D perhaps matching TRBD2 (6 bases). The germline gives CDR1 LGHNA, CDR2 YNFKEQ. The CDR3 runs 13 residues. Trimming took off 1 base at V and 7 bases at J, with 10 bases between the two ends. CDR3 region: CASSQAISGTQYF. Written as DNA, the CDR3 is TGTGCCAGCAGCCAAGCCATTAGCGGGACCCAGTACTTC.

This clone came up once. The CDR3 here is CASSQDHDFALETQYF. The CDR3 nucleotides read TGCGCCAGCAGCCAAGATCATGACTTCGCCCTAGAGACCCAGTACTTC. V and J are TRBV4-1 and TRBJ2-5; D gene ambiguous. The V gene's germline CDR1 is MGHRA and CDR2 YSYEKL. The length of the CDR3 is 16 residues. V was shortened by 0 bases and J by 4 bases, with 15 bases between the two germline ends.

CDR3 amino acids: CASSATGGRSPLHF. The CDR3 DNA reads as TGTGCCAGCAGTGCTACAGGGGGCCGGTCACCCCTCCACTTT. The chain employs TRBV6-5 and TRBJ1-6; 9 positions match TRBD1. CDR3 length: 14 residues. CDR1 MNHEY and CDR2 SVGAGI come from the germline V gene. V trimming: 5 bases; J trimming: 10 bases; junction bases outside the gene matches: 6.

The chain links TRBV5-1 to TRBJ2-5; D gene ambiguous. This CDR3 is built from 15 residues. V was pared by 2 bases and J by 2 bases, with 13 bases between. Germline CDR1 and CDR2: SGHRS and YFSETQ. The CDR3: CASSFRGSRQETQYF. The CDR3 coding sequence is TGCGCCAGCAGCTTTCGCGGCAGCCGACAAGAGACCCAGTACTTC.

The sample holds one count of this clone. The V gene is TRBV10-3, the J gene TRBJ1-5; weak D call: TRBD1 (5 bases). CDR3 length: 15 residues. The germline V and J ends were trimmed by 0 bases and 3 bases, with 9 bases remaining between them. Looked up from germline, CDR1 is ENHRY and CDR2 is SYGVKD. The CDR3 DNA reads TGTGCCATCAGTGAGTCGAGGACAATCAATCAGCCCCAGCATTTT. Translation: CAISESRTINQPQHF.

The chain has TRBV30 and TRBJ2-2; the match to TRBD2 covers 7 bases. This CDR3 is built from 14 residues. Trimming removed 4 bases from V and 2 bases from J; junction bases left unmatched: 4. The germline V gene encodes CDR1 GTSNPN and CDR2 SVGIG (reference sequence). CDR3 bases: TGTGCCTGGAATAAGCGGGGAAACACCGGGGAGCTGTTTTTT. It is translated as CAWNKRGNTGELFF.

Written as DNA, the CDR3 is TGTGCCAGGGAAATGGGAGGGATGGGGCATATAAACACTGAAGCTTTCTTT. Its protein is CAREMGGMGHINTEAFF. V and J are TRBV2 and TRBJ1-1; perhaps TRBD1 as D (5 bases). This CDR3 region has 17 residues. V lost 9 bases to trimming and J lost 2 bases, with 25 bases between them. The germline CDR1 and CDR2 sequences are SNHLY and FYNNEI.

The chain links TRBV9 to TRBJ1-5; possibly TRBD1 for D (6 bases). The CDR3 runs to 14 residues. Germline V gives CDR1 SGDLS, CDR2 YYNGEE. V shed 3 bases and J shed 6 bases, with 13 bases lying between them. CDR3 amino acids: CASSEQGLSQPQHF. The CDR3 DNA is TGTGCCAGCAGCGAACAGGGTCTGAGTCAGCCCCAGCATTTT.

This chain joins TRBV4-1 and TRBJ2-1, with TRBD2 as a possible D gene (5 bases). This CDR3 spans 16 amino acids. Germline loops: CDR1 MGHRA, CDR2 YSYEKL. V lost 1 base, J lost 5 bases, and 15 bases lay in between. The CDR3 here is CASSQGVDSGDNEQFF. In DNA, the CDR3 is TGCGCCAGCAGCCAAGGAGTCGACTCCGGGGACAATGAGCAGTTCTTC.